Listed below are T cell receptor beta chains from one sample, sequenced in a study of blood T cell repertoires in COVID-19. Clones were read by immunoSEQ multiplex PCR, and TCRdb kept only the in-frame ones, dropping some. Of 250,000 or so clones listed, more than 80% were seen once; the top ten hold roughly 4%. Sequencing used PBMCs or T cells enriched from blood (not recorded which). The receptors stem from a young woman with acute COVID-19. The CDR3 runs from the conserved cysteine through the conserved F or W. The D gene is left open where the match is weak. Clone size is not always given. Where it is, it says once, few, many or a class for expanded clones.

d_call clone_size j_call v_call cdr3_aa cdr3_nt
TRBD1 NA TRBJ1-5 TRBV6-5 CASSNRDSQPQHF TGTGCCAGCAGTAACCGGGACAGCCAGCCCCAGCATTTT
NA NA TRBJ2-1 TRBV6-5 CASSYSMIASRDEQFF TGTGCCAGCAGTTACTCGATGATAGCGAGCCGGGATGAGCAGTTCTTC
TRBD1 NA TRBJ1-6 TRBV5-5 CASSLEGADSPLHF TGTGCCAGCAGCTTGGAGGGGGCAGATTCACCCCTCCACTTT
TRBD1 few TRBJ1-4 TRBV27 CASSPRDRGHEKLFF TGTGCCAGCAGCCCGAGGGACAGGGGACATGAAAAACTGTTTTTT
TRBD1 NA TRBJ1-1 TRBV6-2/TRBV6-3 CASSSNRGNTEAFF TGTGCCAGCAGTTCGAACAGGGGCAACACTGAAGCTTTCTTT
TRBD1 NA TRBJ1-6 TRBV4-1 CASSSGGVLTGGNSPLHF TGCGCCAGCAGCTCAGGGGGGGTTTTGACAGGGGGCAATTCACCCCTCCACTTT
TRBD2 NA TRBJ2-7 TRBV30 CAWSWSGGAYEQYF TGTGCCTGGAGTTGGAGCGGGGGGGCCTACGAGCAGTACTTC
NA NA TRBJ1-5 TRBV7-6 CASSLGSGGNQPQHF TGTGCCAGCAGCTTAGGGTCCGGGGGCAATCAGCCCCAGCATTTT
TRBD2 NA TRBJ2-7 TRBV3-1/TRBV3-2 CASSQGLAGDSSYEQYF TGTGCCAGCAGCCAAGGACTAGCGGGAGATTCCTCCTACGAGCAGTACTTC
NA NA TRBJ1-6 TRBV7-6 CASSLSPGGNSPLHF TGTGCCAGCAGCTTATCCCCCGGAGGAAATTCACCCCTCCACTTT
NA NA TRBJ2-2 TRBV5-4 CASSFDTTGELFF TGTGCCAGCAGTTTTGACACCACCGGGGAGCTGTTTTTT
NA once TRBJ2-7 TRBV10-3 CAISVVATSYEQYF TGTGCCATCAGTGTGGTAGCTACTTCCTACGAGCAGTACTTC
NA NA TRBJ2-7 TRBV3-1/TRBV3-2 CASSQSVSEQYF TGTGCCAGCAGCCAGAGTGTTTCCGAGCAGTACTTC
NA NA TRBJ2-7 TRBV11-1 CASSLPRPASYEQYF TGTGCCAGCAGCTTACCCAGGCCAGCTTCCTACGAGCAGTACTTC
TRBD1 NA TRBJ1-2 TRBV19 CASSTGTASNYGYTF TGTGCCAGTAGTACGGGGACAGCCTCTAACTATGGCTACACCTTC
NA NA TRBJ2-5 TRBV11-2 CASSPSGSEAPRGTQYF TGTGCCAGCAGTCCATCCGGGTCAGAGGCTCCTCGGGGGACCCAGTACTTC
NA NA TRBJ1-2 TRBV11-2 CASRQLGGYGYTF TGTGCCAGCAGACAATTAGGGGGCTATGGCTACACCTTC